The T cell receptor (beta chain) described here comes from a study of shared clonotypes between healthy human individuals. Study results and caveats: Naive subsets typically showed greater estimated richness than memory subsets. When naive CD4 clonotypes were compared across a handful of donors, about 4.8% were shared.

Selected positively for CCR7 and CD45RO-negative, naive CD8 cells excluded terminally differentiated effector memory CD45RA+ cells. Per the germline V gene, CDR1 is SGHDT and CDR2 is YYEEEE. Deletions cut 2 bases from V and 4 bases from J, with 13 bases between. This CDR3 comprises 14 residues. Method: immunoSEQ multiplex PCR; TCRdb's copy keeps in-frame clones and lacks some. Of roughly 2,000,000 clones listed, around 95% were seen once; the top ten hold more than 1.5%. Remarks on this clone: Its matching antigen is unknown.

The V gene is TRBV5-6, the J gene TRBJ2-7; D unresolved. This sequence originates from a man younger than 35 in good health. Some clones in this sample may be carry-over from other donors' samples. The sequencing input was naive CD8+ T cells from PBMCs. CDR3 region: CASSFGSGPYEQYF. CDR3 in DNA: TGTGCCAGCAGCTTTGGCAGTGGGCCTTACGAGCAGTACTTC. The variable domain in full, with the rest retrieved from reference TRBV5-6 and TRBJ2-7, is DAGVTQSPTHLIKTRGQQVTLRCSPKSGHDTVSWYQQALGQGPQFIFQYYEEEERQRGNFPDRFSGHQFPNYSSELNVNALLLGDSALYLCASSFGSGPYEQYFGPGTRLTVT.